Listed below are T cell receptor beta chains from one sample, sequenced in a study of PD-1 blockade in classical Hodgkin lymphoma. The assay was immunoSEQ multiplex PCR, and TCRdb's table has in-frame clones only and misses some. This table has 50,000 to 75,000 clones, 88% appearing once. This specimen consisted of peripheral blood mononuclear cells (PBMCs), obtained at baseline. Every receptor here comes from a human donor with classical Hodgkin lymphoma. Both conserved end residues are part of each CDR3. D genes are given only for firm matches. Only part of the rows carry a size: once, few, many, or a class if the clone is expanded.

once	TRBV10-3	13	TRBJ1-5	NA	CAISGGGNQPQHF	TGTGCCATCAGCGGGGGAGGCAATCAGCCCCAGCATTTT
NA	TRBV15	13	TRBJ2-7	NA	CATSREWTDEQYF	TGTGCCACCAGCAGAGAATGGACAGACGAGCAGTACTTC
NA	TRBV20-1	10	TRBJ1-2	NA	CSAYPGGYTF	TGCAGTGCCTACCCGGGTGGCTACACCTTC
NA	TRBV10-2	14	TRBJ2-1	NA	CASSERSSYNEQFF	TGCGCCAGCAGTGAGAGGAGCTCCTACAATGAGCAGTTCTTC
NA	TRBV4-2	18	TRBJ2-1	TRBD2	CASSGSLAGVTPYNEQFF	TGTGCCAGCAGCGGATCCCTAGCGGGGGTCACCCCCTACAATGAGCAGTTCTTC
few	TRBV30	13	TRBJ1-1	NA	CAWSKQSNTEAFF	TGTGCCTGGAGTAAACAGTCGAACACTGAAGCTTTCTTT
NA	TRBV11-2	13	TRBJ2-1	NA	CASSPESYNEQFF	TGTGCCAGCAGCCCAGAGTCCTACAATGAGCAGTTCTTC
NA	TRBV28	16	TRBJ2-7	TRBD1	CASIGTGSDGQGEQYF	TGTGCCAGCATCGGGACAGGCTCTGACGGGCAAGGCGAGCAGTACTTC
NA	TRBV11-3	14	TRBJ2-7	TRBD1	CASSKQGDLYEQYF	TGTGCCAGCAGCAAACAGGGGGATCTCTACGAGCAGTACTTC
NA	TRBV10-3	16	TRBJ2-1	NA	CAISVTVGMLVDEQFF	TGTGCCATCAGTGTAACGGTGGGAATGCTCGTCGATGAGCAGTTCTTC
once	TRBV4-3	19	TRBJ2-1	NA	CASSQDFPRGGYSYNEQFF	TGCGCCAGCAGCCAAGATTTCCCCCGGGGTGGCTACTCCTACAATGAGCAGTTCTTC
NA	TRBV7-2	12	TRBJ2-2	NA	CASSLGTGELFF	TGTGCCAGCAGCTTAGGGACCGGGGAGCTGTTTTTT
NA	TRBV27	13	TRBJ1-2	NA	CASSLWAGYGYTF	TGTGCCAGCAGTTTATGGGCAGGCTATGGCTACACCTTC
NA	TRBV13	18	TRBJ2-2	NA	CASSLNPWGGENTGELFF	TGTGCCAGCAGCCTAAACCCATGGGGGGGCGAAAACACCGGGGAGCTGTTTTTT
NA	TRBV19	13	TRBJ1-5	NA	CASSIYANQPQHF	TGTGCCAGTAGTATATACGCGAATCAGCCCCAGCATTTT
NA	TRBV10-2	14	TRBJ1-1	NA	CASTLSRGNTEAFF	TGCGCCAGCACTTTGTCCCGGGGCAACACTGAAGCTTTCTTT
NA	TRBV4-3	18	TRBJ2-2	TRBD1	CASSQGTGAVRNTGELFF	TGCGCCAGCAGCCAAGGGACAGGGGCAGTGAGGAACACCGGGGAGCTGTTTTTT
NA	TRBV27	14	TRBJ2-5	TRBD2	CASSSLAGQETQYF	TGTGCCAGCAGTTCATTAGCGGGACAAGAGACCCAGTACTTC
NA	TRBV10-3	14	TRBJ2-5	NA	CATGVVADQETQYF	TGTGCCACCGGGGTGGTCGCAGACCAAGAGACCCAGTACTTC
NA	TRBV9	11	TRBJ2-1	NA	CASSVDNEQFF	TGTGCCAGCAGCGTCGACAATGAGCAGTTCTTC
once	TRBV19	16	TRBJ2-5	TRBD1	CASSRRGQGALETQYF	TGTGCCAGTAGTAGACGTGGACAGGGGGCTTTAGAGACCCAGTACTTC
NA	TRBV2	15	TRBJ2-1	NA	CASSSSLLSYNEQFF	TGTGCCAGCAGTTCCTCCCTACTGTCCTACAATGAGCAGTTCTTC
once	TRBV29-1	12	TRBJ2-3	NA	CSASQDTDTQYF	TGCAGCGCCTCCCAGGACACAGATACGCAGTATTTT
NA	TRBV10-1	15	TRBJ1-3	NA	CASPEPGRAGNTIYF	TGCGCCAGCCCAGAGCCGGGCAGGGCTGGAAACACCATATATTTT
NA	TRBV6-1	13	TRBJ1-3	NA	CANGQTSGNTIYF	TGTGCCAACGGACAGACCTCTGGAAACACCATATATTTT
NA	TRBV5-1	16	TRBJ2-5	TRBD2	CASSLELAGVGETQYF	TGCGCCAGCAGCTTGGAACTAGCGGGGGTCGGCGAGACCCAGTACTTC
once	TRBV7-2	17	TRBJ1-2	NA	CASSLETPGIWSYGYTF	TGTGCCAGCAGCTTAGAAACGCCGGGAATCTGGTCCTATGGCTACACCTTC
NA	TRBV7-4	15	TRBJ1-3	NA	CASSVGLDSGNTIYF	TGTGCCAGCAGCGTCGGACTTGACTCTGGAAACACCATATATTTT
NA	TRBV10-3	15	TRBJ2-1	NA	CAISDRLEAYNEQFF	TGTGCCATCAGTGACCGCCTCGAGGCTTACAATGAGCAGTTCTTC
NA	TRBV10-3	13	TRBJ1-5	NA	CAISDQGDQPQHF	TGTGCCATCAGTGACCAGGGTGATCAGCCCCAGCATTTT
NA	TRBV6-6	12	TRBJ2-7	TRBD2	CASRQRDYEQYF	TGTGCTTCGCGACAGCGGGACTACGAGCAGTACTTC
NA	TRBV5-6	13	TRBJ2-7	NA	CASSFGPQSEQYF	TGTGCCAGCAGCTTCGGTCCGCAATCCGAGCAGTACTTC
once	TRBV9	16	TRBJ1-2	NA	CASSVASQVSNYGYTF	TGTGCCAGCAGCGTAGCTTCCCAGGTGAGTAACTATGGCTACACCTTC
NA	TRBV2	15	TRBJ2-2	NA	CASSAGASNTGELFF	TGTGCCAGCAGCGCCGGGGCTTCGAACACCGGGGAGCTGTTTTTT
NA	TRBV6-1	14	TRBJ1-1	NA	CASSDGTHNTEAFF	TGTGCCAGCAGTGATGGGACACACAACACTGAAGCTTTCTTT
NA	TRBV9	16	TRBJ2-3	TRBD2	CASSVAGGGSTDTQYF	TGTGCCAGCAGCGTAGCGGGGGGGGGTAGCACAGATACGCAGTATTTT
NA	TRBV4-3	16	TRBJ2-7	TRBD2	CASSQDPSGGYYEQYF	TGCGCCAGCAGCCAAGACCCGAGCGGGGGGTACTACGAGCAGTACTTC
NA	TRBV10-2	17	TRBJ2-7	NA	CASSEFGTSDSSYEQYF	TGCGCCAGCAGTGAGTTTGGGACCTCCGACAGCTCCTACGAGCAGTACTTC
NA	TRBV4-3	14	TRBJ1-3	NA	CASSPGPSGNTIYF	TGCGCCAGCAGCCCAGGGCCCTCTGGAAACACCATATATTTT
NA	TRBV19	14	TRBJ2-1	TRBD1	CASSIDRQGQGKFF	TGTGCCAGTAGTATAGATCGGCAGGGACAGGGGAAGTTCTTC
NA	TRBV30	14	TRBJ2-7	NA	CAWSRRTVSYEQYF	TGTGCCTGGAGCCGAAGGACCGTCTCCTACGAGCAGTACTTC
NA	TRBV27	17	TRBJ2-4	TRBD2	CASTPAGLAGAKNIQYF	TGTGCCAGCACTCCGGCGGGACTAGCGGGAGCCAAAAACATTCAGTACTTC
few	TRBV27	15	TRBJ1-4	NA	CASSNTGQSNEKLFF	TGTGCCAGCAGTAATACAGGGCAGAGTAATGAAAAACTGTTTTTT
once	TRBV6-5	12	TRBJ2-7	NA	CASSSTPYEQYF	TGTGCCAGCAGCTCCACCCCTTACGAGCAGTACTTC
NA	TRBV5-4	14	TRBJ2-7	NA	CASRPPDGSYEQYF	TGTGCCAGCAGGCCCCCCGACGGCTCCTACGAGCAGTACTTC
NA	TRBV6-7	13	TRBJ2-2	NA	CASSPGGDRGAVF	TGTGCCAGCAGCCCCGGAGGGGACCGGGGAGCTGTTTTT
NA	TRBV5-1	11	TRBJ2-5	NA	CASSLGGEQYF	TGCGCCAGCAGCTTGGGGGGTGAGCAGTACTTC
NA	TRBV28	15	TRBJ2-7	TRBD1	CASSPRQGFIYEQYF	TGTGCCAGCAGTCCCCGACAGGGGTTTATCTACGAGCAGTACTTC
NA	TRBV15	16	TRBJ1-4	TRBD1	CATSTSRGTAEEKLFF	TGTGCCACCAGCACATCCCGCGGGACAGCCGAGGAAAAACTGTTTTTT
NA	TRBV10-2	12	TRBJ1-1	NA	CATRGMNTEAFF	TGCGCCACGAGGGGCATGAACACTGAAGCTTTCTTT
once	TRBV30	13	TRBJ1-1	TRBD1	CAWRQGSVAEAFF	TGTGCCTGGAGACAGGGGAGCGTCGCTGAAGCTTTCTTT
NA	TRBV5-1	13	TRBJ1-3	TRBD1	CASSWDSGNTIYF	TGCGCCAGCAGCTGGGACAGTGGAAACACCATATATTTT